The source of this TCR beta chain is a study of post-analysis software for immune sequencing data. The ends were cut back, 3 bases at V and 6 bases at J, with 15 bases in the middle. Germline V gene data show CDR1 as SGHVS and CDR2 as FQNEAQ. The CDR3 runs 15 residues. Each TCR beta cDNA library carried unique molecular identifiers. T cells, roughly 0.9 to 11 million of them, yielded some 540,000 cDNA molecules. One entry per CDR3 protein, called by TCRdb with MiXCR from the PCR reads. The sample lists 650,000 to 900,000 distinct CDR3 sequences; 40% to 55% were seen once. As concerns this clonotype: Antigen: not known.

Study results and caveats: Among five TRBV segments more frequent in patients than controls were TRBV5-6, TRBV5-1 and TRBV20-1.

The receptor was isolated from a girl under 18 with multiple sclerosis. The specimen was blood. The chain links TRBV7-8 to TRBJ2-1; weak D call: TRBD1 (5 bases). The CDR3 region has the DNA TGTGCCAGCAGCTTGTCACAGGCCCAAGGCAATGAGCAGTTCTTC. Protein product: CASSLSQAQGNEQFF.